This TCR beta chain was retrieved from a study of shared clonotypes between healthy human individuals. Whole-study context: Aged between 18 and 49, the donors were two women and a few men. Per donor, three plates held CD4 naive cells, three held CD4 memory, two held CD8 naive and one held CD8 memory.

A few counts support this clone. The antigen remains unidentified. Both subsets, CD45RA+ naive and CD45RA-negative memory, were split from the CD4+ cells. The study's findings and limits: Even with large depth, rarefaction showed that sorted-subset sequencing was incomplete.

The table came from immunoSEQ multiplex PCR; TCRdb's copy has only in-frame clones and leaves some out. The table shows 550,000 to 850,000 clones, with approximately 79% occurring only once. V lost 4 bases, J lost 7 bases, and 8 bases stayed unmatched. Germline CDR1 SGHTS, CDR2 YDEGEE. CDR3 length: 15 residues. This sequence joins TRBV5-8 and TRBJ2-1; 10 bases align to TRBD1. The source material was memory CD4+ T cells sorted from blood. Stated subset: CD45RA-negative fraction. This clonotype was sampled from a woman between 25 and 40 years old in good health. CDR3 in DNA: TGTGCCAGCAGCCGGGGACAGGGGTATCGGAATGAGCAGTTCTTC. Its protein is CASSRGQGYRNEQFF. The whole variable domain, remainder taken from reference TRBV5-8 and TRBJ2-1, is EAGVTQSPTHLIKTRGQQATLRCSPISGHTSVYWYQQALGLGLQFLLWYDEGEERNRGNFPPRFSGRQFPNYSSELNVNALELEDSALYLCASSRGQGYRNEQFFGPGTRLTVL.